This TCR beta chain was observed in a study of blood T cell repertoires in COVID-19. For the study at large: Researchers got acute and convalescent COVID-19 samples from the United States, Italy and Spain. PBMCs, B-cell-depleted T cells, or T cells were the source of the cDNA or gDNA that made up the material.

The CDR3 is made up of 14 amino acids. From germline, CDR1 is SGHRS and CDR2 YFSETQ. With 1 base removed from V and 4 bases from J, the gap between germline ends came to 11 bases. Study processing details: Estimated nucleated cell counts came from reference gene primer amplification. Assay used: immunoSEQ multiplex PCR; TCRdb lists only in-frame clones, some missing. Clonal size and the V and J genes are those of that table, whereas D and trimming came from the DNA. The sample shows about 160,000 clones, more than 70% of them seen only once. The source is a man aged 55 to 70 with acute or convalescent COVID-19. The V gene is TRBV5-1, the J gene TRBJ1-1; D is unclear. The specimen sequenced was peripheral blood. The CDR3, as DNA: TGCGCCAGCAGCTTGAGGGAGGGCGGCACTGAAGCTTTCTTT. Protein: CASSLREGGTEAFF. Full variable domain (rest looked up from reference TRBV5-1 and TRBJ1-1): KAGVTQTPRYLIKTRGQQVTLSCSPISGHRSVSWYQQTPGQGLQFLFEYFSETQRNKGNFPGRFSGRQFSNSRSEMNVSTLELGDSALYLCASSLREGGTEAFFGQGTRLTVV.